Reported below is one T cell receptor (beta chain). As yet, its antigen is unknown. In germline, CDR1 is SGHVS, CDR2 FQNEAQ. The CDR3 is made up of 16 amino acids. The ends were cut back, 3 bases at V and 8 bases at J, with 22 bases in the middle. The donors were healthy bone marrow donors. This sample was taken from a study of cytomegalovirus exposure and HLA in healthy donors. Researchers ran the PCR with 60 Vbeta and 13 Jbeta primers. In the authors' methods: As a later analysis found, there were tens of millions of unique TCR beta chains, of which roughly 11 million were shared. TCRdb's copy holds only in-frame clones and misses some; the assay was immunoSEQ multiplex PCR. For V, J and clone size, that table is used; D and trimming come from the DNA. The repertoire consists of more than 85,000 clones, with less than 70% occurring once and the leading ten covering over 0.95%. Study-wide findings and caveats: Available immune exposure information covered CMV serostatus only.

Sequencing was carried out using PBMCs. The receptor comes from a female donor in good health and CMV-seronegative. This rearrangement joins TRBV7-8 to TRBJ1-2; D gene uncertain. In DNA, the CDR3 is TGTGCCAGCAGCTTGCTGGCAGCAGGTCCAGCTTCGGGCTACACCTTC. Translated, it gives CASSLLAAGPASGYTF.